The clone carrying this T cell receptor beta chain has more than one count but fewer than ten. Its target is unknown. The V end was cut by 2 bases, the J end by 10 bases, with 9 bases between. Germline CDR1 MNHEY, CDR2 SVGEGT. The CDR3 has 12 amino acids. The record originates from a study of T cell repertoires in cytomegalovirus infection. TCRdb analysed the reads with MiXCR anew, one entry per CDR3 protein. The profile shows about 60,000 distinct CDR3 sequences, 20% of them singletons. This sequence joins TRBV6-2 or TRBV6-3 and TRBJ2-1; D is unresolved. The sample consisted of CD8+ T cells from cultured PBMCs, taken from culture after CMV antigen stimulation. This sequence originates from a human donor in good health (CMV status not recorded). Some clones in this sample may be carry-over from other donors' samples. The CDR3 is CASSYPWEEQFF. The CDR3 bases are TGTGCCAGCAGTTACCCGTGGGAAGAGCAGTTCTTC.